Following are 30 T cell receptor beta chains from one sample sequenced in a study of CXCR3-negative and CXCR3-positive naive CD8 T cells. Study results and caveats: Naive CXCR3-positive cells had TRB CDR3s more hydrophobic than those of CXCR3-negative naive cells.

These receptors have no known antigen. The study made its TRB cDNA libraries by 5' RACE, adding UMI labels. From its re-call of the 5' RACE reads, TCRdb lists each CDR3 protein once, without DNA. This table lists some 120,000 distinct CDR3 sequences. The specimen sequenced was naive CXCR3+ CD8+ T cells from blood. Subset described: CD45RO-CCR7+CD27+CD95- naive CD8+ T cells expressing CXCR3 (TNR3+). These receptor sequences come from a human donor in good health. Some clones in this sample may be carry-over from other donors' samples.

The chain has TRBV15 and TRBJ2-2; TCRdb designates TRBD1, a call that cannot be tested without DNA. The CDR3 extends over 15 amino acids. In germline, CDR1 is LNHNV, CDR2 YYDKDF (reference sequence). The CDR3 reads CATSRVTGVTGELFF.

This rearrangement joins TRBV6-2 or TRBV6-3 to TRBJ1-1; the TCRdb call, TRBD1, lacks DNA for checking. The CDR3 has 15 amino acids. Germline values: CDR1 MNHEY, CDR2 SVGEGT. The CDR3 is CASSRKTGLNTEAFF.

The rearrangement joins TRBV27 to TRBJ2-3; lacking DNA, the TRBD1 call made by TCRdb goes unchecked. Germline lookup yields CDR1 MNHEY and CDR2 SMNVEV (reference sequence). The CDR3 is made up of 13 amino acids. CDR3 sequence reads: CASSLGQGNSQYF.

The CDR3 reads CASSNPSAVVGEQFF. The V call is TRBV21-1, the J call TRBJ2-1; TCRdb gives TRBD2 as the D gene, but with no DNA this cannot be confirmed. TRBV21-1 is a pseudogene. There are 15 residues in the CDR3.

This CDR3 is CASSEDGATNEKLFF. This rearrangement joins TRBV9 to TRBJ1-4. CDR3 size: 15 residues. Germline values: CDR1 SGDLS, CDR2 YYNGEE.

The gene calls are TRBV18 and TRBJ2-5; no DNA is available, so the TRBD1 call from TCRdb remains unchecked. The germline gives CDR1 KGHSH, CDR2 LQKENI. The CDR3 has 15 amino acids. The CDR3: CASSPIMDSQETQYF.

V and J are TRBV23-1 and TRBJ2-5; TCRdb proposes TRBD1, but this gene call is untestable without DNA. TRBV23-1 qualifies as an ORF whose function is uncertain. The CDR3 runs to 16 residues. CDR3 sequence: CASSHPDRTIQETQYF.

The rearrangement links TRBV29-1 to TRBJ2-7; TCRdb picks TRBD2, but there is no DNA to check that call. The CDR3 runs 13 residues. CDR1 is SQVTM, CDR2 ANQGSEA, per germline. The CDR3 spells CSVRTGRVCEQYF.

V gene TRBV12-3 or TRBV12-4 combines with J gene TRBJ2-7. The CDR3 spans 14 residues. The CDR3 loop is CASSLEGTTYEQYF.

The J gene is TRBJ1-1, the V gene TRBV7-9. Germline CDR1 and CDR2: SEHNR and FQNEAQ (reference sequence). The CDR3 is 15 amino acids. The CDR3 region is CASSPPIDMNTEAFF.

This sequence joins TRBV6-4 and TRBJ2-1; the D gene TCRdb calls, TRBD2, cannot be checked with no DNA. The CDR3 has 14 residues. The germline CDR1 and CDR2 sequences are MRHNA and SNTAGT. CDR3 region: CASQIAGGYNEQFF.

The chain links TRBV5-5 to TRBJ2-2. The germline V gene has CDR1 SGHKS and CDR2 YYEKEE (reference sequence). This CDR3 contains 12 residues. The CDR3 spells CASSFSFGELFF.

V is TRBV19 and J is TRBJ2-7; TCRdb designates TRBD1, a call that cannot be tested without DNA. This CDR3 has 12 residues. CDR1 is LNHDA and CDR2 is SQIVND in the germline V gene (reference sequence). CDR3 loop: CASTEGPGEQYF.

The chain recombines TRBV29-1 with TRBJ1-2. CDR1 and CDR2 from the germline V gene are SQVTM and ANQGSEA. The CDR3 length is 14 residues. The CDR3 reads CSVEPPGSPYGYTF.

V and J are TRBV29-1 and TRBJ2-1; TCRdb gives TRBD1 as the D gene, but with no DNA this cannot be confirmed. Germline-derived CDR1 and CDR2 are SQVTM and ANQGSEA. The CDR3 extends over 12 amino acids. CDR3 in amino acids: CSVEIQGHEQFF.

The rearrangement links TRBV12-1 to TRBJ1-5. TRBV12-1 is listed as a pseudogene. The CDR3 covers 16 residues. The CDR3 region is CASRVLGGGISQPQHF.

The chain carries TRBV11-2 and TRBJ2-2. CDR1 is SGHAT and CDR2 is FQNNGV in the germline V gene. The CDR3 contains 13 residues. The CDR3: CASSFHDTGELFF. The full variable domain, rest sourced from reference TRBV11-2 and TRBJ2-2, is EAGVAQSPRYKIIEKRQSVAFWCNPISGHATLYWYQQILGQGPKLLIQFQNNGVVDDSQLPKDRFSAERLKGVDSTLKIQPAKLEDSAVYLCASSFHDTGELFFGEGSRLTVL.

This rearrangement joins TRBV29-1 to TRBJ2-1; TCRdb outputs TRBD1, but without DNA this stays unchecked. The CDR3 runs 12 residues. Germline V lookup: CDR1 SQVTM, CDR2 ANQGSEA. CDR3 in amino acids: CSVAQTGLGQFF.

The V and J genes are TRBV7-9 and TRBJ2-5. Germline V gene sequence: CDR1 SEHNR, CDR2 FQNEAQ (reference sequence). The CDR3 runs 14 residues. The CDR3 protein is CASSPMRREETQYF.

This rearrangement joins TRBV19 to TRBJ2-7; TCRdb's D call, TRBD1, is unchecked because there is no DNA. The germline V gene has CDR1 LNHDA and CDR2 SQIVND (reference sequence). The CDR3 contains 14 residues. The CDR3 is CASTTTEGPYEQYF.

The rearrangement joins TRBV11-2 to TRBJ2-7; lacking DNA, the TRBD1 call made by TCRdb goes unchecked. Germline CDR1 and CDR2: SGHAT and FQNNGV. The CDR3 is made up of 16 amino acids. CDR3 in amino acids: CASSLSGTGTGDEQYF.

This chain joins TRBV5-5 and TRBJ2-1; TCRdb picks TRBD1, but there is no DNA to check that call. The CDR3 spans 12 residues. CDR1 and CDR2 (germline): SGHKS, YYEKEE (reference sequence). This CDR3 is CASSLAGDRQFF. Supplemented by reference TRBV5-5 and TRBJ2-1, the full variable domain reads DAGVTQSPTHLIKTRGQQVTLRCSPISGHKSVSWYQQVLGQGPQFIFQYYEKEERGRGNFPDRFSARQFPNYSSELNVNALLLGDSALYLCASSLAGDRQFFGPGTRLTVL.

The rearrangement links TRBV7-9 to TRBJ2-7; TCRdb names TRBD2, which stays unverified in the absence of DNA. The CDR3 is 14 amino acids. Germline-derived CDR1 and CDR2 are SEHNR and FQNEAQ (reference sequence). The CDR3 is CASTTGTRIDEQYF.

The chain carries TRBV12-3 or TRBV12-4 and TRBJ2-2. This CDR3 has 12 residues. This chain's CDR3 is CASSFVSGELFF.

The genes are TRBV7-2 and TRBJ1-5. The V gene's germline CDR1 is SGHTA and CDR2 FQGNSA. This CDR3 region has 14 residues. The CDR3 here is CASSLGLSNQPQHF.

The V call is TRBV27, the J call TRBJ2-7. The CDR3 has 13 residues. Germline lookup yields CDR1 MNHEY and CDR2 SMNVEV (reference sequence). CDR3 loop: CASSVTGPYEQYF.

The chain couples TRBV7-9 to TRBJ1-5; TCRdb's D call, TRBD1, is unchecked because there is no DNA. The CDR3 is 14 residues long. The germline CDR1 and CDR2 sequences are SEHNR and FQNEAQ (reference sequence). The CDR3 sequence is CASSPGRKNQPQHF.

The CDR3 is CAISEPSSTDTQYF. The chain is built from TRBV10-3 and TRBJ2-3. Germline CDR1 reads ENHRY; CDR2 reads SYGVKD. The CDR3 is made up of 14 amino acids.

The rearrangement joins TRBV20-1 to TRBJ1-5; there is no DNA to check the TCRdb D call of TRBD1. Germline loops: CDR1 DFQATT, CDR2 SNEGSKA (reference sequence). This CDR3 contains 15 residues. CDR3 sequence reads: CSATGDGDSNQPQHF.

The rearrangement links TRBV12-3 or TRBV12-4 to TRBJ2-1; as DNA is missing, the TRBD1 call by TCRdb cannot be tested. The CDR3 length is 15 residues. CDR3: CASSSGDSPNNEQFF.